This record looks at one T cell receptor (beta chain) sequence and its context. What antigen it recognizes has not been identified. No clone much larger than this one lies a single base away; base qualities are absent. CDR1 and CDR2 are drawn from the germline V gene (reference sequence): LGHDT, YNNKEL. The CDR3 has 17 amino acids, counting the end cysteine and phenylalanine. Only the CDR3 DNA is retained, 51 bases long and in frame from the first base. Clipping removes 4 bases from V and 7 bases from J, with 9 as the unmatched junction base count. The data are from a study of blood T cell repertoires in COVID-19 (dated by TCRdb to 2020 to 2021). A note on the overall study: Samples covering the acute and convalescent phases of COVID-19 were provided by collaborators in the United States, Italy and Spain. The prospective study material was composed of cDNA or gDNA derived from T cells, B-cell-depleted T cells, or PBMCs. Subjects who had been exposed to COVID-19, were actively infected with it, or had recovered from it provided the deeply sampled blood TCRbeta repertoires that made up the dataset. The repertoires were released in a freely available public database intended as a resource for research on the immune response to SARS-CoV-2. The samples were drawn from two sources: the first 160 participants of the ongoing ImmuneRACE study, and fewer than 1,500 subjects contributed by 6 global collaborators. The sample metadata nearly always contained a de-identified subject ID, COVID-19 status, age in years and sex. HLA class I and class II types, where available, came from metadata supplied by the sample provider rather than from assay-based typing. Broad study findings and their caveats: The amount of clinical and demographic metadata varied by source and participant and was provided uncurated.

TCRbeta CDR3 regions were amplified from genomic DNA by means of the immunoSEQ Assay, a bias-controlled multiplex PCR. The authors' pipeline ran thus. The number of nucleated cells in each sample was estimated from the amplification of reference gene primers within the assay. To quantify the absolute abundance of each unique TCRbeta CDR3 rearrangement, sequence reads were collapsed and filtered. For each sample, productive Simpson clonality was calculated as the square root of Simpson's diversity index over productive rearrangements. TCRdb stores this immuneACCESS table with in-frame sequences only. Part of the clones is absent; in the studies checked, under half of the shortfall reflects unresolved V genes, and no reason is known for the rest. Clonal size and the V and J genes are those of that table, whereas D and trimming came from the DNA. The sample records a few hundred thousand clones, over 85% of which are singletons. Jointly, the top ten make up roughly a tenth of the sample.

Participants in the prospective study were enrolled through a virtual design, were aged about 18 to 100 years, and lived in roughly 24 United States geographic areas. In the prospective study, cohorts were assigned on the basis of participant-reported clinical history obtained from a screening survey and a study questionnaire. For ImmuneRACE Cohort 3, a participant was defined as recovered based on two consecutive negative NP/OP PCR tests, clearance by a healthcare professional, or resolution of symptoms. Each participant in the prospective study had whole blood, serum and a nasopharyngeal or oropharyngeal swab collected by mobile phlebotomists. Over a roughly 2-month period, participants in the prospective study had the option of providing additional blood draws and questionnaires. Blood samples from the prospective study were shipped frozen or at room temperature prior to DNA extraction.

Rearrangement joined TRBV3-1 (or the pseudogene TRBV3-2) to TRBJ2-1; TRBD2 lines up with 14 middle nucleotides. This receptor was taken from a woman in her twenties or thirties who had recovered from COVID-19. Sequenced material: PBMCs or T cells enriched from blood (not recorded which). The DNA sequence is TGTGCCAGCAGCCTAGGGACTAGCGGGAGAGCTCGGAATGAGCAGTTCTTC. It translates to CASSLGTSGRARNEQFF.